This TCR beta chain stems from a study of CD8+ T cells in alopecia areata. Study observations and caveats: Sequenced scalp T cells also include alphabeta T cells resident in normal skin. During tofacitinib treatment, many expanded lesional clones remained in scalp and blood.

Extracted RNA was reverse transcribed, and the resulting cDNA served as sequencing template. The assay was immunoSEQ multiplex PCR, and TCRdb's table has in-frame clones only and misses some. The sample gives hundreds of thousands of clones, 60% of which show up once; around 0.92% is in the top ten. Germline V gene sequence: CDR1 DFQATT, CDR2 SNEGSKA (reference sequence). CDR3 size: 11 residues. Trimming left V 6 bases short and J 3 bases short, with 8 bases between. Noted treatment: oral pan-JAK inhibitor, 5-10 mg twice daily. Alopecia areata patients had lesional scalp punch biopsies and peripheral blood taken from them. PBMCs provided sorted CD4+ and CD8+ T cells. With respect to this clone: Its antigen is currently unknown.

The sample here was CD4+ T cells sorted from blood, taken between weeks 51 and 54, from a patient treated with tofacitinib. The chain employs TRBV20-1 and TRBJ1-1; unclear D gene. This clonotype originated in a human donor with alopecia areata. Here the CDR3 reads CSASMYTEAFF. The CDR3 coding sequence is TGCAGTGCCTCCATGTACACTGAAGCTTTCTTT.